Below, one T cell receptor (beta chain) is given with its context. As for time point: pre-reinfection, 55 to 20 weeks before reinfection detection. The sorted cells went straight to TCR sequencing with no prior in vitro expansion. At all three reinfection time points, viable CD3+ CD8+ CD45RO- cells from a couple of donors served as controls. This sample stems from a study of memory CD8 T cells in hepatitis C reinfection. Study-level information: Samples before reinfection came 55 to 20 weeks prior to detection.

Profiling relied on immunoSEQ multiplex PCR, and the TCRdb table lists in-frame clones only, not all of them. The sample lists tens of thousands of clones, just under 90% occurring once. The source of this sequence is a man aged 18 to 30 with hepatitis C virus infection. Sequenced material: naive CD8+ T cells sorted from blood.

DNA for the CDR3: TGCAGCGTTGAAAAGGGGATCGTCGGGGAGCAGTACTTC. It codes for CSVEKGIVGEQYF. This chain connects TRBV29-1 to TRBJ2-7; TRBD1 might be the D (5 bases). The ends were cut back, 2 bases at V and 7 bases at J, with 15 bases in the middle. In germline, CDR1 is SQVTM, CDR2 ANQGSEA. The CDR3 spans 13 residues.